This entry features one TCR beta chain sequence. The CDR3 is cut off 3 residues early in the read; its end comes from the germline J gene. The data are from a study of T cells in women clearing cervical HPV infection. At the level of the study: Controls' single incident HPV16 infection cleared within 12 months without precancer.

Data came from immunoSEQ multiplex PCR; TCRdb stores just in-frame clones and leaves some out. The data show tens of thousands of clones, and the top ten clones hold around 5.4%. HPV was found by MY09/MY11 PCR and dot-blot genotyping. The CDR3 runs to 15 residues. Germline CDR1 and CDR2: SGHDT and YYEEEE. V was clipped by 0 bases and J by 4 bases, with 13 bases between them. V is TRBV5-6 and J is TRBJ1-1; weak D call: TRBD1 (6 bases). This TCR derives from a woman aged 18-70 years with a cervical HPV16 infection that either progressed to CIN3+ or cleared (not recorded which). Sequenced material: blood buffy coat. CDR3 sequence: CASSLVGGEGTEAFF. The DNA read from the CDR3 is TGTGCCAGCAGCTTGGTAGGGGGGGAGGGCACTGAA.